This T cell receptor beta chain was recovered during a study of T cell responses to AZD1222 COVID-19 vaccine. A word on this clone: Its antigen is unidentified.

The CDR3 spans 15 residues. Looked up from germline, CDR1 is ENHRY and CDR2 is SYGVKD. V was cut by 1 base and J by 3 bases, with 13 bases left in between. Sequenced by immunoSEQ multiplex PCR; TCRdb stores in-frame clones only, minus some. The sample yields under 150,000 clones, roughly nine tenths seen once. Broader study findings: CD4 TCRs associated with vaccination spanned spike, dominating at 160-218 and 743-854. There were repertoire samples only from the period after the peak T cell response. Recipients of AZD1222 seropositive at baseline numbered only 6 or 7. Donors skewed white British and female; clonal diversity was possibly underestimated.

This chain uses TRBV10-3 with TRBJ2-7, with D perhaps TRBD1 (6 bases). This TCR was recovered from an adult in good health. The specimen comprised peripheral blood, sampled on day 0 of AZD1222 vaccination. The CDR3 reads CAISEYGTIFYEQYF. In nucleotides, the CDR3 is TGTGCCATCAGTGAGTACGGGACAATCTTCTACGAGCAGTACTTC.